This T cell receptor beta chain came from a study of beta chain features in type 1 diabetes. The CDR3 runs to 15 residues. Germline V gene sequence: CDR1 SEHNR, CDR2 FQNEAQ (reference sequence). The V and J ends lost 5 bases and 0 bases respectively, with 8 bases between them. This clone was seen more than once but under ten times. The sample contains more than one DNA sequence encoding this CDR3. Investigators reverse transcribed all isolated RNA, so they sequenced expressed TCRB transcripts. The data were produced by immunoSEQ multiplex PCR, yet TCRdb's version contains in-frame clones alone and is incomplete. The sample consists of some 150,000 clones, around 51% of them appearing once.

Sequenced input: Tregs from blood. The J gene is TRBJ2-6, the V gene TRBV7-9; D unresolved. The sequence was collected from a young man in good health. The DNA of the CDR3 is TGTGCCAGCAGCCTAAGAGGCTCTGGGGCCAACGTCCTGACTTTC. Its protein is CASSLRGSGANVLTF.